This T cell receptor beta chain came from a study of blood T cells in healthy people across ages (dated by TCRdb to about 2015). With regard to the full study: In model experiments, roughly one uniquely barcoded TCR beta cDNA molecule per two T cells was captured by template switching. To track age-related changes in TCR beta repertoire diversity, the study relied on deep sequencing normalized with unique cDNA molecular identifiers. The donors were divided into four age groups: young (average roughly 15 years), middle-aged (approximately 42), aged (under 70) and long-lived (about 90). To avoid experimental bias, donors of different ages were randomly spread across the sequencing lanes. Two additional independent replicas of 1 million unique cDNA reads from the same blood draw were analyzed for two donors (one aged 18 to 29 and one aged 80 or older).

Systemically healthy Caucasian individuals from Russia, 39 in total and aged roughly 6 to 100 years, were included as donors. Each donor gave around 9.5 milliliters of peripheral blood, collected into EDTA-treated Vacutainer tubes. PBMCs were isolated by Ficoll-Paque density-gradient centrifugation, with at least 6 million obtained per sample. Total RNA was extracted from PBMCs with Trizol reagent, with at least 6 micrograms obtained per sample. For every donor, flow cytometry on a PBMC aliquot measured the percentage of naive CD45RAhigh/CD27high T cells. Results the study describes overall, beyond this receptor: Donor CMV infection status was unknown, potentially confounding age-related changes in expanded clonotypes. As age increased, observed TCR beta diversity per million T cells dropped in a roughly linear way, and a significant reduction was already evident by age about 40. A strong correlation was found between observed TCR beta diversity and the percentage of naive T cells measured by flow cytometry. Because profiling used bulk unsorted PBMCs, naive and antigen-experienced compartments could not be compared conclusively. Estimates of total diversity based on one million sequenced T cells were considered lower bounds and underestimates. The long-lived group showed more naive CD4+ T cells, fewer expanded clones and increased TCR diversity than the aged group, suggesting age selection.

Points on this clonotype: There is no known antigen for this receptor. No base quality information exists; no much larger clone differs at one position.

The protocol used for the library was 5' RACE. Sequencer: Illumina HiSeq 2500. A second PCR of roughly 6 to 11 cycles was run with a J-beta primer mix and a sample-barcoded 5' primer. A unique molecular identifier was introduced onto each TCR beta cDNA molecule by a template-switch 5' adaptor carrying 12 random nucleotides. At least 2.5 million CDR3-containing paired-end reads were obtained from each sample. First-strand cDNA was synthesized from all RNA with the Mint cDNA synthesis kit, primed by a TRBC-specific oligonucleotide. Following uracil-DNA glycosylase treatment, all cDNA underwent a first 18-cycle PCR with the universal primers M1SS and BC2_uni_R. As for the original processing: Normalization of each sample was performed by random selection of 1 million high-quality reads, each carrying a distinct molecular identifier. Reads sharing molecular identifiers were discarded rather than binned into consensus sequences. MiTCR, run with a Q25 quality threshold and the strictest error-elimination algorithm, handled CDR3 identification, clonotype clustering and error correction. A nonparametric unseen species model with Euler transformation was used to estimate a lower bound on total TCR beta diversity. The public reads were reprocessed in TCRdb via fastp at Q25 and MiXCR, keeping in-frame beta chains. Rows with a matching CDR3 protein are joined into one entry that keeps the most common DNA and genes. It is TCRdb's table, rather than the study itself, that gives the V and J calls and clone size. For this sample the table gives roughly 1,500,000 distinct CDR3 sequences, of which 42% were detected only once. The ten top clones hold under 8% of the sample.

This clonotype was obtained from a woman younger than 30 in good health. The sample was blood.

The CDR3 has the sequence CASGGSQHF. The DNA sequence is TGTGCCAGCGGTGGATCCCAGCATTTT. The chain uses TRBV28 and TRBJ1-5; the D gene is unclear. In the germline V gene, CDR1 corresponds to MDHEN and CDR2 to SYDVKM. V loses 8 bases, J loses 11 bases, and the germline ends lie 7 bases apart. There are 9 amino acids in the CDR3, from cysteine to phenylalanine inclusive. Only the CDR3 DNA is retained, 27 bases long and in frame from the first base.